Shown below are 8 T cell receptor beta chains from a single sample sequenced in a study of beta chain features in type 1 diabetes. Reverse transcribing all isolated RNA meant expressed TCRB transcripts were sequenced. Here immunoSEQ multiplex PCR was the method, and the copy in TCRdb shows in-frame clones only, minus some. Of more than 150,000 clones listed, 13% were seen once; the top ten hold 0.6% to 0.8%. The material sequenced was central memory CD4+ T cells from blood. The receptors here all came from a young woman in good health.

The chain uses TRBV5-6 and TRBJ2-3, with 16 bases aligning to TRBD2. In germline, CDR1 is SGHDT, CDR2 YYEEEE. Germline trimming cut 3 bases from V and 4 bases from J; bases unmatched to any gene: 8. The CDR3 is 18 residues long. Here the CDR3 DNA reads TGTGCCAGCAGCTCCGGGACTAGCGGGAGGGCCGAGGCAGATACGCAGTATTTT. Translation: CASSSGTSGRAEADTQYF.

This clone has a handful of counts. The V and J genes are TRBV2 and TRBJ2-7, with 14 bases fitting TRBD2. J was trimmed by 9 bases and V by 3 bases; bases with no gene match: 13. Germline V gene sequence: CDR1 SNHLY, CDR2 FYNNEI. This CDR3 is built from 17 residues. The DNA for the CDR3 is TGTGCCAGCAGTGAGTATCCTCCCGGACTAGCGGGAGGTCGGCAGTACTTC. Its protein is CASSEYPPGLAGGRQYF.

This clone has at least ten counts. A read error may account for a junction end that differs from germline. DNA for the CDR3: TGTGCTAGCAGCTTCGGGACAGGGGGGTACGAGCAGTACTTC. As protein: CASSFGTGGYEQYF. The gene calls are TRBV7-7 and TRBJ2-7, with 11 bases fitting TRBD1. CDR3 length: 14 amino acids. Germline CDR1 SSHAT, CDR2 FNYEAQ (reference sequence).

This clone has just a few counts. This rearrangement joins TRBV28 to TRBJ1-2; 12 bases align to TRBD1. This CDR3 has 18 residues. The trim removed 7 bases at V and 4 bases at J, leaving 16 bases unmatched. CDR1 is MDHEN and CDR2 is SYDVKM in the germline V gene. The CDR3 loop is CASTGRLGQGAGGYGYTF. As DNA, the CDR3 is TGTGCCAGCACTGGGAGATTGGGACAGGGGGCCGGTGGCTATGGCTACACCTTC.

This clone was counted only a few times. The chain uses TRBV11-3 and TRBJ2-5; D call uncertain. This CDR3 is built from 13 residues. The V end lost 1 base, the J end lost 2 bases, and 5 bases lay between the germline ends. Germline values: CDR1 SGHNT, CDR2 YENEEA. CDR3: CASSLVGQETQYF. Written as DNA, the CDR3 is TGTGCCAGCAGCTTAGTCGGTCAAGAGACCCAGTACTTC.

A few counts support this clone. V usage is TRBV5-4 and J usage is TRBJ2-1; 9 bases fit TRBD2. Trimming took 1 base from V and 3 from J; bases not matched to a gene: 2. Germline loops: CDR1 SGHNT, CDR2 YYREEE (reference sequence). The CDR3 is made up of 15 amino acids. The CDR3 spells CASSLSGRIYNEQFF. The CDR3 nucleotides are TGTGCCAGCAGCTTGAGCGGGAGGATCTACAATGAGCAGTTCTTC.

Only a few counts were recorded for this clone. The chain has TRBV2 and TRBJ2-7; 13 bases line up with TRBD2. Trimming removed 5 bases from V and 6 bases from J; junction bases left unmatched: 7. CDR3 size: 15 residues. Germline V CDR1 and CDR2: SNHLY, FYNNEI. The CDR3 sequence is CASSPDTSGRAEQYF. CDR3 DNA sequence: TGTGCCAGCAGTCCAGACACTAGCGGGAGGGCCGAGCAGTACTTC.

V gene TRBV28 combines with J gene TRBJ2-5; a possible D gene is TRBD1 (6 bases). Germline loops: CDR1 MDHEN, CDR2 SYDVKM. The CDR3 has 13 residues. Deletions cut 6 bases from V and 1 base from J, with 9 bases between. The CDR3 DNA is TGTGCCAGCAGCCGGACAGTCCAAGAGACCCAGTACTTC. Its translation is CASSRTVQETQYF.